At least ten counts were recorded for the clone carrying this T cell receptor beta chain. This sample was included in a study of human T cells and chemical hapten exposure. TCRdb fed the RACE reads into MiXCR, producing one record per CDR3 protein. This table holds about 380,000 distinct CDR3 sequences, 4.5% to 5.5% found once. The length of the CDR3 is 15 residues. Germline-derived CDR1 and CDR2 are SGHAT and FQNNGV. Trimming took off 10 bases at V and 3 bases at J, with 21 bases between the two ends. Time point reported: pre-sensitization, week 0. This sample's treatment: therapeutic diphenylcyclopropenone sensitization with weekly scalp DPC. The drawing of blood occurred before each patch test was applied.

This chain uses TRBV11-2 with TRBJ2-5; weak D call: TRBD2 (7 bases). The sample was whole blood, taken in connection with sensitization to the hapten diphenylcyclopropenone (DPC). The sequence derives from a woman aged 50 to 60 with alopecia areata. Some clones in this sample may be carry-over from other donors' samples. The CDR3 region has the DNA TGTGCCACCAAGTGGGGGCGGGAGAGGAAAGAGACCCAGTACTTC. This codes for CATKWGRERKETQYF.